This T cell receptor beta chain stems from a study of blood T cell repertoires in COVID-19. Study details: Both acute and convalescent COVID-19 samples were obtained from the United States, Italy and Spain. From T cells, B-cell-depleted T cells, or PBMCs came the material, which was cDNA or gDNA.

V was cut by 2 bases and J by 4 bases, with 8 bases left in between. This CDR3 comprises 13 residues. CDR1 and CDR2 from the germline V gene are LGHDT and YNNKEL (reference sequence). Authors' methods: Reference gene primer amplification gave nucleated cell count estimates. This table comes from immunoSEQ multiplex PCR, and its TCRdb copy is limited to in-frame clones, with some not included. From that table come the V and J calls and clone size; the DNA was used to work out D and trimming. Of around 200,000 clones in the sample, around 82% were seen once. The source of this sequence is a woman aged 70-85 years with acute or convalescent COVID-19. Sequences were obtained from peripheral blood. V gene TRBV3-1 (or the pseudogene TRBV3-2) combines with J gene TRBJ1-1, with TRBD1 as a possible D gene (5 bases). The DNA for the CDR3 is TGTGCCAGCAGCCAATCAGGGTCCACTGAAGCTTTCTTT. Protein sequence: CASSQSGSTEAFF.